The 18 T cell receptor beta chains given below trace back to one sample, sequenced in a study of human CD4 T cells and Enterobacteriaceae. Memory CD4+ T cells were sorted as all CD4+ cells except CD45RA+CCR7+CD95- naive cells, over 95% pure. Generated by immunoSEQ multiplex PCR, the TCRdb table keeps only in-frame clones and is missing some. The sample records some 30,000 clones, roughly four fifths being singletons. Input material: memory CD4+ T cells from blood. The receptors come from a human donor in good health.

The chain links TRBV7-9 to TRBJ2-3; D could derive from TRBD1 or TRBD2 (5 bases each). This CDR3 is 14 amino acids long. CDR1 is SEHNR, CDR2 FQNEAQ, per germline (reference sequence). Trimming cost V 3 bases and J 4 bases, with 11 bases left between them. The CDR3 here is CASSFGGEADTQYF. The CDR3 bases are TGTGCCAGCAGCTTTGGGGGAGAGGCAGATACGCAGTATTTT.

The chain couples TRBV6-5 to TRBJ2-7, with 14 bases that match TRBD2. Trimming took 7 bases from V and 4 from J; bases not matched to a gene: 3. The CDR3 has 14 residues. Germline loops: CDR1 MNHEY, CDR2 SVGAGI. The CDR3 loop reads CASTGTSGSYEQYF. DNA for the CDR3: TGTGCCAGCACCGGGACTAGCGGGAGTTACGAGCAGTACTTC.

The chain joins TRBV18 to TRBJ2-1; D ambiguous. CDR1 and CDR2 (germline): KGHSH, LQKENI. V was shortened by 3 bases and J by 8 bases, with 20 bases between the two germline ends. The CDR3 spans 16 residues. This chain's CDR3 is CASSPLGEQSFDEQFF. CDR3 DNA: TGTGCCAGCTCACCCCTAGGAGAACAGTCCTTTGATGAGCAGTTCTTC.

This clone has a handful of counts. V gene TRBV28 combines with J gene TRBJ1-2; TRBD1 matches 10 bases. The germline CDR1 and CDR2 sequences are MDHEN and SYDVKM. CDR3 length equals 18 residues. Trimming took 3 bases from V and 4 from J; bases not matched to a gene: 14. The CDR3 nucleotides are TGTGCCAGCAGTTTTACGTCAGGGACAGGGGTCCCCATCTATGGCTACACCTTC. Protein product: CASSFTSGTGVPIYGYTF.

A few counts support this clone. V and J are TRBV19 and TRBJ2-5, with unresolved D. The CDR3 totals 15 residues. Trimming removed 3 bases from V and 0 bases from J, with 11 bases in between. Germline V gives CDR1 LNHDA, CDR2 SQIVND (reference sequence). CDR3 protein: CASSIRRSYQETQYF. The CDR3 DNA reads TGTGCCAGTAGTATTCGGCGGAGCTACCAAGAGACCCAGTACTTC.

The chain joins TRBV4-2 to TRBJ2-1; TRBD2 matches at 10 bases. Germline assignment: CDR1 LGHNA and CDR2 YNFKEQ. V lost 0 bases to trimming and J lost 0 bases; unmatched junction nucleotides: 8. This CDR3 has 19 amino acids. The CDR3 bases are TGTGCCAGCAGCCAAGATTGGGCTAGCGGGAGCAGCTCCTACAATGAGCAGTTCTTC. It yields the protein CASSQDWASGSSSYNEQFF.

The CDR3 DNA is TGTGCCAGCAGGGAGGGACTAGCTGTCAATGAGCAGTTCTTC. Translation gives CASREGLAVNEQFF. V is TRBV6-1 and J is TRBJ2-1, with 9 bases lining up with TRBD2. The CDR3 covers 14 residues. After removal of 6 bases from V and 6 bases from J, the junction contained 6 bases not matched to a gene. Germline V gene data show CDR1 as MNHNS and CDR2 as SASEGT.

This clone was seen only a few times. The chain has TRBV4-1 and TRBJ1-3; D is unclear. V was pared by 4 bases and J by 2 bases, with 12 bases between. The CDR3 is 15 amino acids. Germline-derived CDR1 and CDR2 are MGHRA and YSYEKL. DNA for the CDR3: TGCGCCAGCAGCCTTCTTCCCATCACTGGAAACACCATATATTTT. Residues: CASSLLPITGNTIYF.

The CDR3 protein is CASSQVRSEINEQFF. Here the CDR3 DNA reads TGTGCCAGCAGCCAAGTTCGTAGTGAAATCAATGAGCAGTTCTTC. J is TRBJ2-1 and V is TRBV4-2; D is ambiguous. CDR1 is LGHNA and CDR2 is YNFKEQ in the germline V gene. The germline V and J ends were trimmed by 1 base and 6 bases, with 13 bases remaining between them. CDR3 length: 15 amino acids.

The V gene is TRBV19, the J gene TRBJ1-2; a weak D match, TRBD1 (6 bases). The V end lost 7 bases, the J end lost 4 bases, and 28 bases lay between the germline ends. Germline V lookup: CDR1 LNHDA, CDR2 SQIVND (reference sequence). There are 18 residues in the CDR3. CDR3 residues: CASTPLGAAPETFYGYTF. CDR3 bases: TGTGCCAGTACCCCGCTGGGGGCAGCCCCCGAAACCTTCTATGGCTACACCTTC.

This sequence joins TRBV5-6 and TRBJ2-2; 7 positions agree with TRBD2. This CDR3 comprises 15 residues. V trimming: 3 bases; J trimming: 7 bases; junction bases outside the gene matches: 9. The germline V gene encodes CDR1 SGHDT and CDR2 YYEEEE. The CDR3 bases are TGTGCCAGCAGCTGGCAGCGGGACCATCGCGGGGAGCTGTTTTTT. It is translated as CASSWQRDHRGELFF.

The V and J genes are TRBV7-3 and TRBJ1-2, with TRBD1 as a possible D gene (5 bases). The CDR3 has 13 residues. The ends were cut back, 1 base at V and 7 bases at J, with 10 bases in the middle. The germline V gene encodes CDR1 SGHTA and CDR2 FQGTGA. Here the CDR3 DNA reads TGTGCCAGCAGCTTAATGGGGAGGGGTGGCTACACCTTC. Translation: CASSLMGRGGYTF.

This chain joins TRBV5-1 and TRBJ2-3; 9 nucleotides match TRBD1. The CDR3 has 16 amino acids. The junction had 5 bases not matched to a gene; V was cut back by 0 bases and J by 3 bases. Looked up from germline, CDR1 is SGHRS and CDR2 is YFSETQ. The CDR3 protein is CASSLEDRGKTDTQYF. In nucleotides, the CDR3 is TGCGCCAGCAGCTTGGAGGACAGGGGAAAAACAGATACGCAGTATTTT.

The V gene is TRBV27, the J gene TRBJ2-7, with 9 positions matching TRBD1. V lost 5 bases to trimming and J lost 2 bases; unmatched junction nucleotides: 4. This CDR3 region has 14 residues. In germline, CDR1 is MNHEY, CDR2 SMNVEV (reference sequence). The CDR3 here is CASSRTGVTYEQYF. CDR3 nucleotides: TGTGCCAGCAGTAGGACAGGGGTTACCTACGAGCAGTACTTC.

V and J are TRBV6-4 and TRBJ2-3; TRBD1 matches 9 bases. V was clipped by 5 bases and J by 4 bases; unmatched bases: 19. CDR3 length equals 19 residues. The V gene's germline CDR1 is MRHNA and CDR2 SNTAGT. The CDR3, as DNA: TGTGCCAGCAGTTCCCCTCACACCGGGACAGGGTGTCCCCCAGATACGCAGTATTTT. Translation gives CASSSPHTGTGCPPDTQYF.

This chain uses TRBV11-2 with TRBJ1-4; D perhaps matches TRBD1 (6 bases). The CDR3 runs 14 residues. CDR1 is SGHAT, CDR2 FQNNGV, per germline. V lost 5 bases and J 5 bases, leaving 12 bases between the germline ends. The CDR3 DNA reads as TGTGCCAGCAGCCCGAGGGGGTCAAATGAAAAACTGTTTTTT. This gives the protein CASSPRGSNEKLFF.

The genes are TRBV18 and TRBJ2-3; D unclear. Per germline, CDR1 KGHSH and CDR2 LQKENI. V was shortened by 2 bases and J by 3 bases, with 15 bases between the two germline ends. The CDR3 contains 16 residues. CDR3 protein: CASSPNQAGATDTQYF. The DNA of the CDR3 is TGTGCCAGCTCACCAAATCAGGCCGGAGCTACAGATACGCAGTATTTT.

This rearrangement joins TRBV18 to TRBJ1-2; 7 positions match TRBD1. The CDR3 is 13 residues long. The germline V gene encodes CDR1 KGHSH and CDR2 LQKENI. V lost 3 bases and J lost 4; bases outside the gene matches: 2. The CDR3 DNA reads TGTGCCAGCTCACCCCAGGGGGGCTATGGCTACACCTTC. Its translation is CASSPQGGYGYTF.